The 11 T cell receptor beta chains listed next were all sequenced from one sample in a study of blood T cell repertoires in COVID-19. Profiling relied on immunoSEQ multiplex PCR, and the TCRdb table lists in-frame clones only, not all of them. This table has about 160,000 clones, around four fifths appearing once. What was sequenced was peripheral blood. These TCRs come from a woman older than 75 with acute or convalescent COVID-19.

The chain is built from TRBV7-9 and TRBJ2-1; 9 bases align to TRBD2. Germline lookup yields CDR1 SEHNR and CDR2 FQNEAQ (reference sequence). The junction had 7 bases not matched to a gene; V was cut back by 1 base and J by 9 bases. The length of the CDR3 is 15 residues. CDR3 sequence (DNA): TGTGCCAGCAGCTTAGGGGGCGGGAGGGTAGTTGAGCAGTTCTTC. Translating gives CASSLGGGRVVEQFF. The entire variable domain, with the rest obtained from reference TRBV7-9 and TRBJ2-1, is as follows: DTGVSQNPRHKITKRGQNVTFRCDPISEHNRLYWYRQTLGQGPEFLTYFQNEAQLEKSRLLSDRFSAERPKGSFSTLEIQRTEQGDSAMYLCASSLGGGRVVEQFFGPGTRLTVL.

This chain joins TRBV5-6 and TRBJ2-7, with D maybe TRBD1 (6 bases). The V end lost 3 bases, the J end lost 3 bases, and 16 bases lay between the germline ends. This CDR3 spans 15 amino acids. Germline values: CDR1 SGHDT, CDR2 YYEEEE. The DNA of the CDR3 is TGTGCCAGCAGCTCTTACAGGGAGACGAGCTACGAGCAGTACTTC. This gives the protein CASSSYRETSYEQYF.

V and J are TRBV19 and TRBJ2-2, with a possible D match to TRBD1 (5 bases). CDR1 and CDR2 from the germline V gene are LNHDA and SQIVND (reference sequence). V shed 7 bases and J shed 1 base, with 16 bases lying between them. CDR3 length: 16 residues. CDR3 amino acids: CASKMGQGLNTGELFF. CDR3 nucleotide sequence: TGTGCCAGTAAGATGGGGCAGGGCCTGAACACCGGGGAGCTGTTTTTT.

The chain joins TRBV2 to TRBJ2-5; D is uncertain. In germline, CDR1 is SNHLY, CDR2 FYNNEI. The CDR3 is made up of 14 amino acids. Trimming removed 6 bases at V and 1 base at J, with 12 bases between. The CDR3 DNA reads TGTGCCAGCAGCCGACGACACCTCCAAGAGACCCAGTACTTC. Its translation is CASSRRHLQETQYF.

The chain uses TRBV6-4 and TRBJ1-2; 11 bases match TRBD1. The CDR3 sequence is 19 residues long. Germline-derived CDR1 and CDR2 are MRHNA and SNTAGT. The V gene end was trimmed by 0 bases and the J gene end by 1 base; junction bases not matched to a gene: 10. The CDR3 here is CASSDSPWDRGDFNYGYTF. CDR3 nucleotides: TGTGCCAGCAGTGACTCGCCTTGGGACAGGGGGGATTTTAACTATGGCTACACCTTC.

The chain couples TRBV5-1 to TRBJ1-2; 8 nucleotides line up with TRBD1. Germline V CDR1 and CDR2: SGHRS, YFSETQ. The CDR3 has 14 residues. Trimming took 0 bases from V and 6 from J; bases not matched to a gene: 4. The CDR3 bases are TGCGCCAGCAGCTTGGTGACAGGGGCTAATGGCTACACCTTC. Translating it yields CASSLVTGANGYTF. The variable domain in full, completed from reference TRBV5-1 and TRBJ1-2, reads KAGVTQTPRYLIKTRGQQVTLSCSPISGHRSVSWYQQTPGQGLQFLFEYFSETQRNKGNFPGRFSGRQFSNSRSEMNVSTLELGDSALYLCASSLVTGANGYTFGSGTRLTVV.

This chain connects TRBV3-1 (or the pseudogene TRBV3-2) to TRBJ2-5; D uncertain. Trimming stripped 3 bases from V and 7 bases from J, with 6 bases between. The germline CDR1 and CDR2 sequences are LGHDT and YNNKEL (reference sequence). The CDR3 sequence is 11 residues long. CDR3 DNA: TGTGCCAGCAGCCAGGCCTGGACCCAGTACTTC. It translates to CASSQAWTQYF.

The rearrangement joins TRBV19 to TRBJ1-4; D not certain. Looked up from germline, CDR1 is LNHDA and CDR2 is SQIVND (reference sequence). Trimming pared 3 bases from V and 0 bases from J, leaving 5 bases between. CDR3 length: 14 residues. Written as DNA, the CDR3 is TGTGCCAGTAGTATGTCTGCAACTAATGAAAAACTGTTTTTT. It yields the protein CASSMSATNEKLFF.

The CDR3 coding sequence is TGTGCCAGCAGTAATACCCAGGGATGGACGCAGTATTTT. Translation gives CASSNTQGWTQYF. The gene calls are TRBV27 and TRBJ2-3; a weak D match, TRBD1 (5 bases). The CDR3 has 13 residues. Trimming stripped 5 bases from V and 9 bases from J, with 15 bases between. CDR1 and CDR2 (germline): MNHEY, SMNVEV (reference sequence).

In DNA, the CDR3 is TGTGCCAGCAGCTTAGCACGGACAGGGTGCAATCAGCCCCAGCATTTT. Protein product: CASSLARTGCNQPQHF. This chain connects TRBV11-2 to TRBJ1-5, with 8 positions matching TRBD1. The CDR3 consists of 16 residues. Germline trimming cut 1 base from V and 2 bases from J; bases unmatched to any gene: 4. CDR1 is SGHAT, CDR2 FQNNGV, per germline.

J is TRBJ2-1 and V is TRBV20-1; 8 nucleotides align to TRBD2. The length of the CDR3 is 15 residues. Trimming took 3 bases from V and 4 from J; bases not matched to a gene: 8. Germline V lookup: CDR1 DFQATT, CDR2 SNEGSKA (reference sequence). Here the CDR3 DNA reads TGCAGTGCTAGTAGTCCGGGGGGGCCGTACAATGAGCAGTTCTTC. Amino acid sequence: CSASSPGGPYNEQFF.